The clone carrying this TCR beta chain was counted a single time. What it binds is unknown. The junction departs from germline at one end; a sequencing error may be responsible. Cells sorted as Tregs were CD4+, CD25+ and CD127-/low. General observations from the study: Tumor memory CD4+ T cell TCR gene usage was found to cluster with blood and lymph node memory CD4+ cells and with lymph node naive CD4+ cells. Tumor Tregs overlapped most with tumor, then blood, naive CD4+ cells.

Constant-region reverse primers amplified full-length variable regions, followed by semi-nested Nested Universal Primer A PCR. In TCRdb, the 5' RACE reads were re-called with MiXCR into one record per CDR3 protein. This sample carries more than 55,000 distinct CDR3 sequences, less than 25% of them seen once, and the ten largest clones take 3.2%. The sequenced sample was tumor-infiltrating Tregs sorted from the breast tumor. This clonotype originated in a female donor with breast cancer.

CDR3 nucleotide sequence: TGTGCCTGCAGCTTACTGGGGAGGGAGACCCAGTACTTC. Translated, it gives CACSLLGRETQYF. The gene calls are TRBV11-2 and TRBJ2-5; TRBD2 might be the D (6 bases). Germline loops: CDR1 SGHAT, CDR2 FQNNGV. The CDR3 sequence is 13 residues long. The whole variable domain, remainder taken from reference TRBV11-2 and TRBJ2-5, is EAGVAQSPRYKIIEKRQSVAFWCNPISGHATLYWYQQILGQGPKLLIQFQNNGVVDDSQLPKDRFSAERLKGVDSTLKIQPAKLEDSAVYLCACSLLGRETQYFGPGTRLLVL.